This T cell receptor (beta chain) was documented in a study of post-analysis software for immune sequencing data. Study background: The patients showed relapsing-remitting, secondary progressive and progressive-relapsing multiple sclerosis courses.

Prepared libraries of TCR beta cDNA carried unique molecular identifiers. TCRdb redid the calling of the PCR reads with MiXCR, one entry per CDR3 protein. The repertoire holds 250,000 to 300,000 distinct CDR3 sequences, with 36% as singletons. Findings and limits, study-wide: Clustering by F measure revealed strong co-clustering among samples prepared together in one batch. Patients used a few TRBV segments, including TRBV5-6, TRBV5-1 and TRBV20-1, more often than controls.

This clonotype has only a few counts. Its target is not known. The CDR3 covers 12 residues. The gene calls are TRBV1 and TRBJ2-7. TRBV1 is marked as a pseudogene. Sequenced: blood. The sequence derives from a girl under 18 with multiple sclerosis. This CDR3 reads CTSSQERDEQYF. The CDR3 nucleotides read TGCACCAGCAGCCAAGAAAGGGACGAGCAGTACTTC.